This T cell receptor (beta chain) appears in the sequencing data of a study of cytomegalovirus exposure and HLA in healthy donors. Turning to this clone: As yet, its antigen is unknown.

Clones were read by immunoSEQ multiplex PCR, and TCRdb kept only the in-frame ones, dropping some. The data hold about 240,000 clones, with around 87% observed a single time. Study-level points and caveats: Subsequent analysis found a tendency for first-cohort TCR clusters to co-occur within the 95 to 150 validation repertoires. Among TCR sequences, most were rare, though some public TCRs appeared in many donors.

CDR1 is SGHNT and CDR2 is YYREEE in the germline V gene (reference sequence). The V segment lost 4 bases and the J segment 6 bases; nucleotides outside the gene matches: 8. This CDR3 is built from 16 residues. The genes are TRBV5-4 and TRBJ2-1; 12 nucleotides align to TRBD2. Sequenced: PBMCs. This sequence originates from a woman aged 25 to 39 in good health and CMV-seropositive. The CDR3 DNA reads as TGTGCCAGCAGCACCGCTAGCGGGAGGGGACTCAATGAGCAGTTCTTC. This sequence encodes CASSTASGRGLNEQFF.